This T cell receptor (beta chain) came from a study of cytomegalovirus exposure and HLA in healthy donors (dated 2017 in TCRdb). For the wider study: An earlier analysis of some 500 of the donors reported roughly 300 Gb of sequence data and 117 million unique TCR beta sequences from 150 million to 200 million T cells. Along with the approximately 620-subject first cohort, a separate validation cohort of more than 90 different subjects was used. Donor age, sex, ethnicity and CMV serostatus were compiled together with the repertoire data. In a later genetic analysis, genome-wide SNP genotypes for about 55% of the 666 donors were used, and that subset was treated as a discovery cohort. An early release covering just under 650 HLA-typed donors comprised approximately 290 gigabases of sequencing data and around 80 million unique TCR sequences. Among around 400 genotyped donors of the cohort, an average of approximately 250,000 unique TCR beta nucleotide sequences were sequenced per donor, roughly 20% of them non-productive. HLA typing included class I and class II loci at four-digit resolution. All discovery cohort repertoires had been generated on a single sequencing platform. The study combined high-throughput TCR immunosequencing, statistical association of individual TCRs with disease status, and machine learning to predict cytomegalovirus infection status. The study used immunosequencing to profile the T cell repertoires of 600 to 850 subjects and linked those repertoires to cytomegalovirus serostatus. An earlier analysis of some 500 of the donors applied high-throughput TCR beta sequencing to assess whether each TCR beta V gene segment acted as functional or pseudogenic. To study patterns of TCR occurrence, a later analysis re-analyzed previously published TCR beta repertoires from just over 650 donors and added high-resolution HLA genotyping. Of the 300 to 400 genotyped donors, about 84% fell in the genetic ancestry cluster associated with self-reported Caucasian donors. The later analysis used no new phenotypic data to find candidate immune exposures, relying instead on TCR beta sequences and their occurrence across donors. The study was designed to test whether signatures of past pathogen exposure could be identified by cataloging public T cell receptors. Typing coverage differed by locus: A, B, C, DRB1 and DQB1 were typed in about 620-640 donors, DQA1 in around 500, DPA1 in 606, and DPB1 in 400 to 480. Because of strong linkage in the cohort, roughly five DR-DQ haplotypes were treated as single units for association and clustering.

Preparation of the library involved the immunoSEQ multiplex PCR assay. A mixture of 60 forward primers for TCR Vbeta segments and 13 reverse primers for TCR Jbeta segments was used in the multiplex PCR. Amplification of the CDR3 region of rearranged TCR beta genes was performed with a multiplex PCR assay on genomic DNA. The Illumina HiSeq System was used to sequence the amplified TCR beta libraries as 87-base-pair reads. The source study handled its data this way. A later analysis counted about 80 million unique TCR beta chains across the 550 to 700 repertoires, and 9.5 million to 11 million of these chains were shared by at least two donors. Raw reads were error-corrected and collapsed into unique sequences by a nearest-neighbor algorithm in which closely related sequences were merged to remove PCR and sequencing errors. CDR3 sequences were aligned to IMGT reference sequences to assign V, D and J gene segments. Each retained sequence needed at least a six-nucleotide match to both a V gene segment and a J gene segment. Rearrangements were classified as productive when the CDR3 lacked stop codons and remained in frame with V and J, and all other rearrangements were classified as non-productive. Following IMGT convention, CDR3 was defined as the stretch from the second conserved V-encoded cysteine up to the conserved J-encoded phenylalanine. In an earlier analysis of 500 to 650 of the donors, sequences lacking an unambiguous match to a single V gene segment were excluded. An earlier analysis of about 600 of the donors called V segments functional above 56.7% productive rearrangements and segregating when the between-donor standard deviation exceeded 5%. To diagnose cytomegalovirus status from the catalog of TCR beta chain sequences, a statistical classification framework was built. In a later analysis, TCR nucleotide sequences were compared against IMGT/GENE-DB human TR gene sequences so that V and J genes could be assigned. Using the TCRdist pipeline, a later analysis assigned CDR3 sequences along with most-parsimonious VDJ recombination scenarios. In a later analysis, each TCR beta chain was defined by its CDR3 amino acid sequence together with its V-gene family, and reads without a unique V-gene family were excluded. To address suspected cross-contamination and a sequencing artifact, a later analysis removed 592 highly shared, low-generation-probability nucleotide sequences. For each public chain, a later analysis derived a clonal expansion index from normalized ranks of inferred template counts within each repertoire. A later analysis computed generation probabilities with a VDJ recombination model fitted to out-of-frame rearrangements, and checked the results against IGoR. In a later analysis, TCR-TCR, TCR-HLA and TCR-CMV co-occurrence was scored with hypergeometric tests, and a repertoire-size bias correction was applied to TCR pairs. To estimate false discovery rates, a later analysis permuted the HLA or CMV assignments 20 times. In a later analysis, co-occurring TCRs were grouped using DBSCAN, with TCRdist sequence similarity added in when clustering inside HLA-allele-positive subsets. Co-occurrence clustering excluded repertoires with fewer than 30,000 or more than 120,000 public chains, plus five with anomalous nucleotide sharing. TCRdb re-hosts the immuneACCESS table, in-frame sequences only. Its copies lack some clones; in the studies checked, an unresolved V gene accounts for under half of them, and the cause for the rest is not known. V, J and clone size are taken as reported in that table, and D and trimming were inferred from the DNA itself. A total of about 87,000 clones appear in this sample, 7.5% to 8.5% of them only once. Of the sample, approximately 2.4% is held by the ten largest clones.

Paper-wide results and their limitations: In a later analysis, most CMV-associated TCR beta chains were found to appear HLA-restricted, with HLA associations seemingly driven largely by CMV exposure. Presence/absence analyses assumed roughly uniform sequencing depth across donors, an assumption that may not hold. The study listed approximately 160 TCR beta chains as associated with cytomegalovirus. Three of the identified cytomegalovirus-associated TCR beta chains were confirmed in vitro to be specific for cytomegalovirus antigens. In a later analysis, some 17,000 TCR beta sequences were associated with specific HLA alleles at a false discovery rate of 0.05. Immune exposure information for the cohort was limited to CMV serostatus. Correlated functional status among segregating V segments might be attributable to linkage disequilibrium, but an unknown experimental factor could not be ruled out. Cytomegalovirus status was reported to be diagnosed by the classifier with high specificity and sensitivity in both the original and validation cohorts. A later analysis found that HLA-associated TCR beta chains were more clonally expanded and had lower generation probabilities than equally common non-associated chains. Most TCR sequences were observed very rarely across donors, whereas some public TCRs were present in many individuals. In a later analysis, the rate of TCR association differed among HLA loci, with DRB1 alleles having the most associated TCRs and HLA-C alleles having the fewest. Because HLA typing was unavailable for some donors at each locus, only the typed subset was used in association tests. Strong co-occurrence of HLA alleles, especially DR and DQ, made assigning TCR associations to individual alleles difficult. A later genetic analysis reported fewer N-insertions in productive TCRs among donors in an Asian-associated ancestry cluster than the roughly 620-donor mean. Over 15 rarely observed V segments, including chromosome 9 orphons, were excluded from the earlier analysis of several hundred of the donors because counts were too low. A later analysis reported that several top co-occurrence clusters appeared linked to parvovirus B19, influenza, CMV and Epstein-Barr virus. A group of highly shared sequence variants was considered likely to be a technical artifact of the sequencing pipeline. In a later genetic analysis, a missense DCLRE1C variant was associated with V-gene and J-gene trimming of TCR beta chains, and the association was replicated in an independent cohort. This cohort had only TCR beta chains sequenced, and the lack of alpha or paired-chain data limited which features could be detected. Some IMGT-functional V segments, including TRBV6-2 and TRBV6-3, could not be distinguished by the 87-base-pair reads and were therefore excluded. The authors suggested that the approach could potentially be extended to other disease states and immunological phenotypes. In an earlier analysis of some 500 of the donors, most TCR beta V segments appeared in productive rearrangements about 87% or about 30% of the time, broadly matching IMGT annotations. A further reported finding was that TCR beta sequences accurately predicted the HLA-A and HLA-B alleles for most subjects in the first cohort.

Only a few counts were recorded for this clone. The antigen it recognizes is unknown. Base qualities are not recorded, but no much larger clone differs from it by a single base. V is reduced by 0 bases and J by 6 bases, leaving a spacing of 6 bases between them. There are 13 amino acids in the CDR3, from cysteine to phenylalanine inclusive. The only DNA kept is the CDR3, 39 bases in frame from the first base. The germline V gene encodes CDR1 LGHNA and CDR2 YNFKEQ. The cohort was made up of under 800 healthy bone marrow donors. All cohort members were sampled while nominally healthy, although unrecorded immune exposures were likely present. The donor tested CMV seronegative and was one of the 352 seronegative cohort members. A peripheral blood sample was collected from each donor, and TCR beta sequencing was performed on peripheral blood mononuclear cells. Genomic DNA was extracted from the blood cell samples with the Qiagen DNeasy Blood Extraction Kit.

This receptor was taken from a man aged 45 to 65 in good health and CMV-seronegative. The rearrangement combines TRBV4-2 with TRBJ2-1, with the D gene not confidently named. The sequenced sample was PBMCs. CDR3 loop: CASSQDSSNEQFF. The nucleotide sequence is TGTGCCAGCAGCCAAGATAGCAGCAATGAGCAGTTCTTC.